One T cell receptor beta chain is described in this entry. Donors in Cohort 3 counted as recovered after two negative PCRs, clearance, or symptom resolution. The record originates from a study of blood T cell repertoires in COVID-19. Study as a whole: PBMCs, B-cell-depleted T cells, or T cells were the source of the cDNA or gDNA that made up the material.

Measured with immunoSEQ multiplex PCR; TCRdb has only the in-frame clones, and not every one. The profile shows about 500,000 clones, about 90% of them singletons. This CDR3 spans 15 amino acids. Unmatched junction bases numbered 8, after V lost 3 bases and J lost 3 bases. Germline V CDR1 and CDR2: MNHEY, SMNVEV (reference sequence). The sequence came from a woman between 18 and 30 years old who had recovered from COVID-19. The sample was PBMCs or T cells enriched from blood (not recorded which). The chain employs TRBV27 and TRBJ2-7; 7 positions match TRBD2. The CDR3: CASSFGSGASYEQYF. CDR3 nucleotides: TGTGCCAGCAGTTTTGGGAGCGGGGCTAGCTACGAGCAGTACTTC.